The T cell receptor beta chain under discussion was sequenced for a study of TIL therapy for anti-PD-1-resistant metastatic lung cancer. Sample time point: pre-treatment sample, taken before nivolumab and TIL therapy. This CDR3 spans 11 amino acids. The V and J ends lost 6 bases and 0 bases respectively, with 3 bases between them. Per the germline V gene, CDR1 is SGHTA and CDR2 is FQGNSA. Sequencing used immunoSEQ v3. Repertoires were generated with immunoSEQ multiplex PCR, while TCRdb's copy carries only in-frame clones and drops some. The data contain approximately 50,000 clones, 79% of them singletons.

V usage is TRBV7-2 and J usage is TRBJ2-7; the D is unclear. The source of this sequence is a man between 70 and 80 years old with non-small cell lung cancer. Specimen: blood, collected at baseline. For the CDR3, the DNA is TGTGCCAGCAGATCCTCCTACGAGCAGTACTTC. Encoded protein: CASRSSYEQYF.